A single sample gave rise to the 15 T cell receptor beta chains below, sequenced in a study of tumor-infiltrating lymphocytes in primary liver carcinoma. Production of TCR beta cDNA used around 500 ng total RNA together with a constant-region primer. Amplification in three nested multiplex PCR rounds with slightly modified ARM-PCR gave rise to TCR beta libraries. TRBV1-TRBV30 forward primers paired with a C-beta reverse primer were used in the first two PCR rounds, which ran 9 to 10 cycles each. TCRdb redid the calling of the multiplex PCR reads with MiXCR, one entry per CDR3 protein. In the table there are roughly 100,000 distinct CDR3 sequences, approximately 70% of which are singletons. Unsorted bulk tissue of roughly 18-31 mg yielded co-extracted RNA and DNA. Sequenced material: liver tumor tissue from sampling region 2. The subset here: tumor region T2, inferior pole. These TCRs come from a woman between 55 and 75 years old with primary liver carcinoma and hepatitis B virus infection.

In regard to this clonotype: Given the absence of the conserved phenylalanine or tryptophan at the CDR3 end, a read error is likely. The chain joins TRBV4-1 to TRBJ2-1, with 9 bases matching TRBD2. Per the germline V gene, CDR1 is MGHRA and CDR2 is YSYEKL. The CDR3 is 18 residues long. As DNA, the CDR3 is TGCGCCAGCAGCCAAGACCCCCTAGCGGGGAGCTCCTGCAATGAGCAGTTCCTC. As protein: CASSQDPLAGSSCNEQFL.

The chain combines TRBV11-2 with TRBJ1-2; D remains unclear. With 5 bases removed from V and 5 bases from J, the gap between germline ends came to 24 bases. CDR1 SGHAT and CDR2 FQNNGV come from the germline V gene. This CDR3 contains 17 residues. DNA of the CDR3: TGTGCCAGCAGCCCAGTTCGGGCTGCAGGAGGAAGGTATGGCTACACCTTC. It yields the protein CASSPVRAAGGRYGYTF.

This clonotype was detected once. J is TRBJ1-1 and V is TRBV28; perhaps TRBD1 as D (5 bases). The ends were cut back, 8 bases at V and 2 bases at J, with 12 bases in the middle. Germline V gene sequence: CDR1 MDHEN, CDR2 SYDVKM. The CDR3 loop spans 13 amino acids. CDR3 in amino acids: CASGATSNTEAFF. DNA for the CDR3: TGTGCCAGCGGGGCTACATCCAACACTGAAGCTTTCTTT.

Concerning this clonotype: A much larger clone is a single base away; this may be a read error. The rearrangement links TRBV7-8 to TRBJ1-1; a possible D gene is TRBD1 (5 bases). This CDR3 has 14 residues. Germline V gene lookup returns CDR1 SGHVS and CDR2 FQNEAQ. CDR3 DNA sequence: TGTGCCAGCAGCAAAATCAGGGAGGACACTGAAGCCTTCTTT. Amino acids: CASSKIREDTEAFF. The whole variable domain, filled in from reference TRBV7-8 and TRBJ1-1, reads GAGVSQSPRYKVAKRGQDVALRCDPISGHVSLFWYQQALGQGPEFLTYFQNEAQLDKSGLPSDRFFAERPEGSVSTLKIQRTQQEDSAVYLCASSKIREDTEAFFGQGTRLTVV.

Comments on this clonotype: The junction differs from germline at one of its ends, possibly a read error. The chain uses TRBV6-5 and TRBJ1-1; D is unclear. Germline-derived CDR1 and CDR2 are MNHEY and SVGAGI. This CDR3 is 13 amino acids long. CDR3 amino acids: CAISYLAETEAFF. In DNA form, the CDR3 reads TGTGCCATCAGTTACTTGGCGGAAACTGAAGCTTTCTTT.

Comment on this clonotype: Its ends do not fully match the called genes, so a read error is possible. The J gene is TRBJ2-2, the V gene TRBV6-1; D assignment may be TRBD1 or TRBD2 (6 bases each). Germline V lookup: CDR1 MNHNS, CDR2 SASEGT. This CDR3 is 16 amino acids long. The CDR3 sequence: CASSDGGQTNIGELFF. CDR3 nucleotide sequence: TGTGCCAGTAGTGACGGGGGCCAAACTAACATCGGGGAGCTGTTTTTT.

About this clonotype: Since a much larger clone is just one base distant, this may be a read error. The CDR3 DNA reads TGTGCCAGCAGCTACTCGACAGGGGGAAAGCAGTACTTC. It translates to CASSYSTGGKQYF. The chain recombines TRBV5-5 with TRBJ2-7; 9 bases map to TRBD1. Per germline, CDR1 SGHKS and CDR2 YYEKEE (reference sequence). This CDR3 comprises 13 residues. The J segment lost 8 bases and the V segment lost 3 bases, leaving 6 bases of the junction unmatched.

About this clonotype: Because the CDR3 is missing its conserved closing phenylalanine or tryptophan, this is likely a read error. The V and J genes are TRBV4-1 and TRBJ2-4, with 12 bases lining up with TRBD2. The V gene's germline CDR1 is MGHRA and CDR2 YSYEKL. With V trimmed by 0 bases and J by 7 bases, 7 bases remained unmatched. The CDR3 sequence is 17 residues long. CDR3 region: CASSQERSGTSGNIQYL. In DNA, the CDR3 is TGCGCCAGCAGCCAAGAACGTTCCGGGACTAGCGGGAACATTCAGTACCTC.

The sample holds one count of this clonotype. Sequence at one end of the junction differs from germline and may be a read error. This sequence joins TRBV6-5 and TRBJ2-1; TRBD2 matches 12 bases. The CDR3 consists of 17 residues. Germline V gene sequence: CDR1 MNHEY, CDR2 SVGAGI. The CDR3 protein is CASTWTSGIGTYNEQLF. CDR3 nucleotide sequence: TGTGCCAGCACCTGGACTAGCGGGATAGGCACCTACAATGAGCAGTTGTTC.

Comments on this clonotype: The junction differs from germline at one of its ends, possibly a read error. The V call is TRBV29-1, the J call TRBJ2-3, with 7 bases fitting TRBD2. Germline CDR1 reads SQVTM; CDR2 reads ANQGSEA. The CDR3 is 13 amino acids. The CDR3 region has the DNA TGCGGCACATTAACACGGGAGGCAGATACGCAGAATTTT. Its translation: CGTLTREADTQNF.

Concerning this clonotype: Here the CDR3 omits its conserved ending phenylalanine or tryptophan, so a read error is the likely source. The rearrangement links TRBV11-3 to TRBJ2-1; D possibly corresponds to TRBD2 (5 bases). This CDR3 has 17 residues. V was pared by 5 bases and J by 1 base, with 18 bases between. The V gene's germline CDR1 is SGHNT and CDR2 YENEEA. The CDR3 reads CASSKGFGGLSYNEQFL. The CDR3 nucleotides are TGTGCCAGCAGCAAAGGGTTCGGCGGGCTTTCCTACAATGAGCAGTTCTTA.

Details on this clonotype: No conserved phenylalanine or tryptophan ends this CDR3, so it is likely a read error. The limits of the CDR3 on the DNA are not certain, so only TCRdb's listed CDR3 is given. The CDR3 reads CASSLDADTRYL. The chain carries TRBV11-3 and TRBJ2-3. Per germline, CDR1 SGHNT and CDR2 YENEEA. The CDR3 totals 12 residues, both ends included.

Many counts were recorded for this clonotype. The chain uses TRBV12-3 or TRBV12-4 and TRBJ1-5; no clear D. This CDR3 spans 15 amino acids. Trimming pared 5 bases from V and 6 bases from J, leaving 17 bases between. CDR3 in amino acids: CASSPRQGRGQPQHF. The CDR3 DNA sequence: TGTGCCAGCAGTCCCCGCCAAGGGCGGGGTCAGCCCCAGCATTTT.

This clonotype was seen at least ten times. V gene TRBV5-6 combines with J gene TRBJ2-5, with D perhaps matching TRBD1 (6 bases). The CDR3 sequence is 13 residues long. In germline, CDR1 is SGHDT, CDR2 YYEEEE. With 3 bases removed from V and 5 bases from J, the gap between germline ends came to 11 bases. In nucleotides, the CDR3 is TGTGCCAGCAGCTCCAAGGGGGTTGAGACCCAGTACTTC. As protein: CASSSKGVETQYF.

At least ten counts were recorded for this clonotype. The chain links TRBV29-1 to TRBJ1-5, with TRBD1 matching 9 bases. Per the germline V gene, CDR1 is SQVTM and CDR2 is ANQGSEA. Trimming cost V 6 bases and J 6 bases; bases outside gene matches: 9. The length of the CDR3 is 14 residues. CDR3 sequence reads: CSVGGGTGSQPQHF. The CDR3, as DNA: TGCAGCGTGGGGGGGGGGACAGGGAGTCAGCCCCAGCATTTT.